One sample yielded the 32 T cell receptor beta chains listed below, sequenced in a study of blood T cell repertoires in COVID-19. TCRdb's table, derived via immunoSEQ multiplex PCR, lists solely in-frame clones and lacks some. Among more than 95,000 clones listed, about 81% were seen once. The specimen sequenced was peripheral blood. These receptors were obtained from a man aged 30-40 years with COVID-19, enrolled during active disease.

The V gene is TRBV7-8, the J gene TRBJ2-5; 13 positions match TRBD2. V trimming: 2 bases; J trimming: 5 bases; junction bases outside the gene matches: 5. The length of the CDR3 is 16 residues. Germline V gene data show CDR1 as SGHVS and CDR2 as FQNEAQ. Here the CDR3 DNA reads TGTGCCAGCAGCTTAACTAGCGGGGGGGCCGAGGAGACCCAGTACTTC. Translating it yields CASSLTSGGAEETQYF.

The chain employs TRBV6-2 or TRBV6-3 and TRBJ2-1; no clear D. From germline, CDR1 is MNHEY and CDR2 SVGEGT. V lost 4 bases and J 10 bases, leaving 8 bases between the germline ends. CDR3 length equals 11 residues. The CDR3 here is CASSSVREQFF. CDR3 in DNA: TGTGCCAGCAGTTCCGTGCGGGAGCAGTTCTTC.

The gene calls are TRBV27 and TRBJ1-1, with 7 bases aligning to TRBD1. V shed 1 base, J shed 5 bases, and the junction held 7 bases outside the gene matches. The CDR3 totals 15 residues. CDR1 MNHEY and CDR2 SMNVEV come from the germline V gene (reference sequence). CDR3 protein: CASSLFPGGRTEAFF. CDR3 bases: TGTGCCAGCAGTTTATTCCCAGGGGGAAGGACTGAAGCTTTCTTT.

The V and J genes are TRBV19 and TRBJ2-5; 12 nucleotides line up with TRBD2. The V and J ends lost 6 bases and 5 bases, in that order; junction bases with no gene match: 7. The CDR3 sequence is 15 residues long. The V gene's germline CDR1 is LNHDA and CDR2 SQIVND (reference sequence). DNA for the CDR3: TGTGCCAGTAGGGGACTAGCGGGCTCGGCGGAGACCCAGTACTTC. It is translated as CASRGLAGSAETQYF.

This clone was seen a single time. V gene TRBV10-3 combines with J gene TRBJ1-1; the match to TRBD1 covers 12 bases. CDR3 length: 16 amino acids. From germline, CDR1 is ENHRY and CDR2 SYGVKD. V trimming: 4 bases; J trimming: 3 bases; junction bases outside the gene matches: 6. The CDR3 protein is CAISGDRGRSDTEAFF. In nucleotides, the CDR3 is TGTGCCATCAGTGGGGACAGGGGGCGATCGGACACTGAAGCTTTCTTT.

V and J are TRBV19 and TRBJ1-4, with D possibly TRBD1 on 6 matching bases. The V end was cut by 3 bases, the J end by 3 bases, with 11 bases between. Per the germline V gene, CDR1 is LNHDA and CDR2 is SQIVND (reference sequence). The CDR3 runs to 15 residues. CDR3 protein: CASSMGGQANEKLFF. CDR3 in DNA: TGTGCCAGTAGTATGGGGGGGCAAGCTAATGAAAAACTGTTTTTT.

This rearrangement joins TRBV27 to TRBJ2-7, with D uncertain. The CDR3 spans 12 residues. Trimming took off 4 bases at V and 2 bases at J, with 6 bases between the two ends. Germline CDR1 and CDR2: MNHEY and SMNVEV (reference sequence). The CDR3, as DNA: TGTGCCAGCAGTTCGTCTGCCTACGAGCAGTACTTC. Translation gives CASSSSAYEQYF.

This chain uses TRBV19 with TRBJ1-4; D is possibly TRBD1 (5 bases). V lost 6 bases and J lost 0, with 14 bases in between. The CDR3 is 16 amino acids. Germline CDR1 and CDR2: LNHDA and SQIVND (reference sequence). CDR3 bases: TGTGCCAGTAGAAATAGGGGCGGGGCAACTAATGAAAAACTGTTTTTT. This gives the protein CASRNRGGATNEKLFF.

J is TRBJ1-1 and V is TRBV6-5; D perhaps matches TRBD1 (5 bases). V was clipped by 4 bases and J by 4 bases, with 13 bases between them. Germline V lookup: CDR1 MNHEY, CDR2 SVGAGI. The CDR3 loop spans 14 amino acids. The CDR3 is CASSSRRGVTEAFF. Written as DNA, the CDR3 is TGTGCCAGCAGTTCAAGGAGGGGTGTCACTGAAGCTTTCTTT.

This chain connects TRBV28 to TRBJ1-1; 8 nucleotides match TRBD1. The germline V gene has CDR1 MDHEN and CDR2 SYDVKM. Unmatched junction bases numbered 11, after V lost 3 bases and J lost 11 bases. The CDR3 spans 14 residues. CDR3 sequence (DNA): TGTGCCAGCAGTTTCAGAGGACAGGGCCCTGGGGCTTTCTTT. This codes for CASSFRGQGPGAFF.

The chain recombines TRBV11-3 with TRBJ2-7; TRBD2 matches at 13 bases. Germline CDR1 and CDR2: SGHNT and YENEEA. This CDR3 is 16 amino acids long. The trim removed 5 bases at V and 3 bases at J, leaving 7 bases unmatched. The CDR3 protein is CASSLPGLAGVYEQYF. The CDR3 DNA reads TGTGCCAGCAGCCTTCCTGGACTAGCGGGGGTCTACGAGCAGTACTTC.

The chain has TRBV4-3 and TRBJ2-5; D unresolved. The CDR3 sequence is 13 residues long. The V end was cut by 0 bases, the J end by 2 bases, with 4 bases between. From germline, CDR1 is LGHNA and CDR2 YSLEER. CDR3 region: CASSQEAQETQYF. The CDR3, as DNA: TGCGCCAGCAGCCAAGAAGCGCAAGAGACCCAGTACTTC.

This sequence joins TRBV9 and TRBJ1-2, with D unclear. The germline V gene encodes CDR1 SGDLS and CDR2 YYNGEE. The CDR3 sequence is 16 residues long. Trimming took off 0 bases at V and 8 bases at J, with 20 bases between the two ends. DNA of the CDR3: TGTGCCAGCAGCGTAGCTATTGGGCACAACCCTGGGGGCTACACCTTC. It encodes CASSVAIGHNPGGYTF.

Comments on this clone: Other DNA sequences in the same sample also yield this CDR3. The genes are TRBV9 and TRBJ2-3; no clear D gene. There are 13 residues in the CDR3. Deletions cut 2 bases from V and 2 bases from J, with 6 bases between. Germline values: CDR1 SGDLS, CDR2 YYNGEE. The CDR3 nucleotides read TGTGCCAGCAGCGTTGCTAACACAGATACGCAGTATTTT. Amino acids: CASSVANTDTQYF.

The chain has TRBV4-3 and TRBJ2-3; 9 nucleotides line up with TRBD1. The CDR3 length is 16 residues. Germline CDR1 reads LGHNA; CDR2 reads YSLEER. The J segment lost 1 base and the V segment lost 3 bases, leaving 5 bases of the junction unmatched. CDR3 amino acids: CASSQWDRAGTDTQYF. Written as DNA, the CDR3 is TGCGCCAGCAGCCAGTGGGACAGGGCTGGCACAGATACGCAGTATTTT.

The chain has TRBV28 and TRBJ1-2; 7 bases fit TRBD1. This CDR3 has 14 residues. V was clipped by 3 bases and J by 4 bases; unmatched bases: 5. The germline V gene encodes CDR1 MDHEN and CDR2 SYDVKM. This CDR3 is CASSFRQGIYGYTF. In DNA form, the CDR3 reads TGTGCCAGCAGTTTTAGACAGGGCATCTATGGCTACACCTTC.

The chain uses TRBV29-1 and TRBJ2-2; TRBD1 matches at 11 bases. J lost 5 bases, V lost 8 bases, and 13 bases had no gene match. The CDR3 is 16 residues long. The germline CDR1 and CDR2 sequences are SQVTM and ANQGSEA. The CDR3: CSLPIRDRGSTGELFF. The CDR3 DNA sequence: TGCAGCTTGCCGATCCGGGACAGGGGGAGTACCGGGGAGCTGTTTTTT.

The chain recombines TRBV5-1 with TRBJ2-5; 7 bases align to TRBD2. The CDR3 sequence is 16 residues long. V shed 0 bases and J 4 bases; nucleotides not matched to a gene: 9. Per the germline V gene, CDR1 is SGHRS and CDR2 is YFSETQ. The CDR3 loop reads CASSLAPGLRGETQYF. Written as DNA, the CDR3 is TGCGCCAGCAGCTTGGCCCCGGGACTAAGGGGAGAGACCCAGTACTTC. Based on the CDR3 plus reference TRBV5-1 and TRBJ2-5, the full variable domain is KAGVTQTPRYLIKTRGQQVTLSCSPISGHRSVSWYQQTPGQGLQFLFEYFSETQRNKGNFPGRFSGRQFSNSRSEMNVSTLELGDSALYLCASSLAPGLRGETQYFGPGTRLLVL.

Comment on this clone: In the same sample, other DNA sequences code for this CDR3. This sequence joins TRBV6-5 and TRBJ2-7; maybe TRBD2 (5 bases). The CDR3 covers 12 residues. The V end lost 6 bases, the J end lost 4 bases, and 10 bases lay between the germline ends. Germline V lookup: CDR1 MNHEY, CDR2 SVGAGI. In DNA form, the CDR3 reads TGTGCCAGCAGACGCGGGTTGTACGAGCAGTACTTC. Translated, it gives CASRRGLYEQYF.

The chain employs TRBV6-5 and TRBJ1-6; no firm D call. Germline V gives CDR1 MNHEY, CDR2 SVGAGI. This CDR3 is built from 13 residues. V lost 11 bases and J lost 7, with 15 bases in between. The CDR3 protein is CASRGVVNSPLHF. In nucleotides, the CDR3 is TGTGCCTCCCGGGGTGTCGTAAATTCACCCCTCCACTTT.

The gene calls are TRBV30 and TRBJ1-1; D gene unclear. V gave up 2 bases and J gave up 1 base, with 5 bases separating them. The CDR3 totals 12 residues. Germline lookup yields CDR1 GTSNPN and CDR2 SVGIG (reference sequence). CDR3: CAWSPRNTEAFF. Written as DNA, the CDR3 is TGTGCCTGGAGTCCCAGGAACACTGAAGCTTTCTTT.

For this clone: The same CDR3 can be traced to other DNA sequences in this sample. The chain has TRBV11-2 and TRBJ1-2; 8 nucleotides line up with TRBD1. V shed 1 base, J shed 2 bases, and the junction held 0 bases outside the gene matches. CDR3 size: 14 residues. Germline V lookup: CDR1 SGHAT, CDR2 FQNNGV. The CDR3, as DNA: TGTGCCAGCAGCTTAGGGACAGGGAACTATGGCTACACCTTC. Translated: CASSLGTGNYGYTF.

This sequence joins TRBV19 and TRBJ2-2; D uncertain. Germline V gene lookup returns CDR1 LNHDA and CDR2 SQIVND (reference sequence). The CDR3 extends over 12 amino acids. The V and J ends lost 5 bases and 6 bases respectively, with 7 bases between them. This CDR3 is CASSPQAGELFF. CDR3 bases: TGTGCCAGTAGTCCCCAGGCCGGGGAGCTGTTTTTT.

This chain links TRBV19 with TRBJ1-1, with D possibly being TRBD1 (6 bases). The CDR3 consists of 16 residues. V was shortened by 1 base and J by 4 bases, with 16 bases between the two germline ends. CDR1 is LNHDA and CDR2 is SQIVND in the germline V gene (reference sequence). CDR3 nucleotides: TGTGCCAGTAGTATAGCAGGGGCTTATGGGGGCACTGAAGCTTTCTTT. This gives the protein CASSIAGAYGGTEAFF. The full variable domain, its missing parts supplied by reference TRBV19 and TRBJ1-1, is DGGITQSPKYLFRKEGQNVTLSCEQNLNHDAMYWYRQDPGQGLRLIYYSQIVNDFQKGDIAEGYSVSREKKESFPLTVTSAQKNPTAFYLCASSIAGAYGGTEAFFGQGTRLTVV.

V is TRBV30 and J is TRBJ1-2; D uncertain. This CDR3 contains 13 residues. Trimming took off 0 bases at V and 8 bases at J, with 13 bases between the two ends. Germline CDR1 reads GTSNPN; CDR2 reads SVGIG (reference sequence). The CDR3: CAWSVPGIRGYTF. Written as DNA, the CDR3 is TGTGCCTGGAGTGTTCCCGGGATTAGAGGCTACACCTTC.

V is TRBV5-6 and J is TRBJ2-3, with D tentatively TRBD1 (6 bases). The CDR3 runs 15 residues. With 4 bases removed from V and 2 bases from J, the gap between germline ends came to 14 bases. Germline V gene lookup returns CDR1 SGHDT and CDR2 YYEEEE. This chain's CDR3 is CASSLGTPATDTQYF. The CDR3 DNA reads TGTGCCAGCAGCCTCGGGACACCGGCCACAGATACGCAGTATTTT.

V is TRBV27 and J is TRBJ2-3, with 9 bases aligning to TRBD2. Trimming removed 4 bases from V and 2 bases from J; junction bases left unmatched: 7. CDR1 is MNHEY, CDR2 SMNVEV, per germline (reference sequence). The CDR3 is 16 residues long. The CDR3 DNA reads as TGTGCCAGCAGTTCGGCCGGACTAGCGTTCACAGATACGCAGTATTTT. Residues: CASSSAGLAFTDTQYF.

The chain links TRBV2 to TRBJ1-2, with 9 bases aligning to TRBD1. CDR1 SNHLY and CDR2 FYNNEI come from the germline V gene. Losses at the gene ends were 6 bases for V and 4 bases for J; bases not matched to a gene: 9. The CDR3 spans 15 residues. The CDR3, as DNA: TGTGCCAGCAGCCCTACAGGGGGCTTACTCTATGGCTACACCTTC. This sequence encodes CASSPTGGLLYGYTF.

The V gene is TRBV30, the J gene TRBJ1-2, with D possibly TRBD1 on 5 matching bases. V gave up 6 bases and J gave up 7 bases, with 15 bases separating them. The CDR3 extends over 12 amino acids. Per the germline V gene, CDR1 is GTSNPN and CDR2 is SVGIG (reference sequence). The CDR3 DNA is TGTGCCTGTTCTGGGACTATGGTTGGCTACACCTTC. This gives the protein CACSGTMVGYTF.

This clone has more than one count but fewer than ten. The chain combines TRBV7-9 with TRBJ1-1; unclear D gene. V was pared by 1 base and J by 1 base, with 7 bases between. The CDR3 extends over 14 amino acids. CDR1 is SEHNR and CDR2 is FQNEAQ in the germline V gene (reference sequence). The DNA of the CDR3 is TGTGCCAGCAGCTTAGGGTCGGGGAACACTGAAGCTTTCTTT. Translation gives CASSLGSGNTEAFF.

The gene calls are TRBV30 and TRBJ2-3, with TRBD1 matching over 12 bases. Germline CDR1 reads GTSNPN; CDR2 reads SVGIG (reference sequence). J was trimmed by 5 bases and V by 3 bases; bases with no gene match: 6. The CDR3 totals 15 residues. The CDR3 coding sequence is TGTGCCTGGAGCCCAGGGACAGGGGGCATAGATACGCAGTATTTT. Amino acids: CAWSPGTGGIDTQYF.

This rearrangement joins TRBV11-3 to TRBJ1-1; tentatively, D is TRBD1 (5 bases). Germline CDR1 reads SGHNT; CDR2 reads YENEEA. V lost 6 bases to trimming and J lost 6 bases, with 17 bases between them. The CDR3 has 14 residues. The CDR3 DNA reads as TGTGCCAGCAGGGCTCTAGACAGCTCTCCTGAAGCTTTCTTT. Protein: CASRALDSSPEAFF.